A single sample is the source of the 8 T cell receptor beta chains below, sequenced in a study of cytotoxic CD8 clonotypes in ibrutinib-treated CLL. Clones were read by immunoSEQ multiplex PCR, and TCRdb kept only the in-frame ones, dropping some. There are about 140,000 clones in the sample; around 77% occur only once, and around 30% lies in the top ten. Specimen: PBMCs, collected after 12 months of ibrutinib treatment. These receptors all stem from a human donor with chronic lymphocytic leukemia.

The chain employs TRBV6-6 and TRBJ2-5; unclear D gene. The CDR3 runs 16 residues. Germline V CDR1 and CDR2: MNHNY, SVGAGI (reference sequence). V was clipped by 6 bases and J by 1 base, with 18 bases between them. CDR3 loop: CASRSTVSWGQETQYF. The CDR3 nucleotides are TGTGCCAGCAGATCTACAGTCTCCTGGGGCCAAGAGACCCAGTACTTC.

The DNA for the CDR3 is TGTGCCAGCAGTGACACTAGCGATGAGCAGTTCTTC. It codes for CASSDTSDEQFF. J is TRBJ2-1 and V is TRBV6-5; 7 bases fit TRBD2. V dropped 5 bases and J dropped 8; count of bases not matched to a gene: 3. Germline CDR1 reads MNHEY; CDR2 reads SVGAGI. The CDR3 runs to 12 residues.

The chain employs TRBV19 and TRBJ1-2; D gene ambiguous. V was pared by 1 base and J by 7 bases, with 4 bases between. The CDR3 length is 11 residues. Germline V gene lookup returns CDR1 LNHDA and CDR2 SQIVND (reference sequence). The CDR3: CASSIGAGYTF. The CDR3 bases are TGTGCCAGTAGTATAGGGGCTGGCTACACCTTC.

The J gene is TRBJ1-1, the V gene TRBV7-9; a possible D gene is TRBD1 (5 bases). CDR3 length: 14 residues. The ends were cut back, 5 bases at V and 2 bases at J, with 12 bases in the middle. CDR1 and CDR2 (germline): SEHNR, FQNEAQ (reference sequence). The CDR3 reads CASSPRGPNTEAFF. Written as DNA, the CDR3 is TGTGCCAGCAGCCCAAGGGGCCCTAACACTGAAGCTTTCTTT. The full variable domain, rest sourced from reference TRBV7-9 and TRBJ1-1, is DTGVSQNPRHKITKRGQNVTFRCDPISEHNRLYWYRQTLGQGPEFLTYFQNEAQLEKSRLLSDRFSAERPKGSFSTLEIQRTEQGDSAMYLCASSPRGPNTEAFFGQGTRLTVV.

This clone appeared a few times. This chain uses TRBV7-2 with TRBJ2-2, with D hard to call. Per the germline V gene, CDR1 is SGHTA and CDR2 is FQGNSA. The V and J ends lost 2 bases and 2 bases respectively, with 6 bases between them. There are 14 residues in the CDR3. The CDR3 region is CASSLSSNTGELFF. In DNA, the CDR3 is TGTGCCAGCAGCTTATCTTCTAACACCGGGGAGCTGTTTTTT.

The chain uses TRBV30 and TRBJ2-5; D may be TRBD2 (5 bases). Between the trimmed V and J ends, which lost 0 bases and 5 bases, there was a span of 10 bases. The CDR3 length is 13 residues. CDR1 and CDR2 from the germline V gene are GTSNPN and SVGIG (reference sequence). Here the CDR3 reads CAWSVTMWETQYF. Written as DNA, the CDR3 is TGTGCCTGGAGTGTGACTATGTGGGAGACCCAGTACTTC.

This sequence joins TRBV29-1 and TRBJ2-1; TRBD2 aligns across 10 bases. The CDR3 loop spans 15 amino acids. Germline-derived CDR1 and CDR2 are SQVTM and ANQGSEA. Unmatched junction bases numbered 9, after V lost 4 bases and J lost 6 bases. The CDR3 DNA sequence: TGCAGCGTTGGAGTAGCTAGCGGGGGCCCCAATGAGCAGTTCTTC. Amino acids: CSVGVASGGPNEQFF.

This CDR3 reads CASSGGGAPGELFF. The CDR3 nucleotides are TGCGCCAGCAGCGGGGGAGGGGCCCCCGGGGAGCTGTTTTTT. V usage is TRBV5-1 and J usage is TRBJ2-2; TRBD2 agrees at 7 bases. The CDR3 extends over 14 amino acids. With V trimmed by 4 bases and J by 6 bases, 6 bases remained unmatched. Per the germline V gene, CDR1 is SGHRS and CDR2 is YFSETQ.